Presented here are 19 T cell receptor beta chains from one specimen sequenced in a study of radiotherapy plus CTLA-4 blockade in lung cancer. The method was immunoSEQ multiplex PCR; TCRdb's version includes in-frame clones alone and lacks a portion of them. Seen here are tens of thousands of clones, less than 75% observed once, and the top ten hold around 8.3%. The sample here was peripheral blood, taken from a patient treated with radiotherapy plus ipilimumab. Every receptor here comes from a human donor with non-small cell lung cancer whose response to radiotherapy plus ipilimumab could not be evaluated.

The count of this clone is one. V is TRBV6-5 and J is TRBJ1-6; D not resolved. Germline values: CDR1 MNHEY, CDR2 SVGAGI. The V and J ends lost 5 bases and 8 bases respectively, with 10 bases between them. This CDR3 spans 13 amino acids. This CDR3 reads CASSPLTDSPLHF. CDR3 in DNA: TGTGCCAGCAGTCCACTTACAGATTCACCCCTCCACTTT.

DNA for the CDR3: TGTGCCAGCAGTTTTGGACAGATTCTACTGAATGAGCAGTTCTTC. Its translation: CASSFGQILLNEQFF. V usage is TRBV27 and J usage is TRBJ2-1, with a tentative D call TRBD1 (6 bases). Deletions cut 3 bases from V and 7 bases from J, with 16 bases between. The CDR3 sequence is 15 residues long. Germline CDR1 reads MNHEY; CDR2 reads SMNVEV (reference sequence).

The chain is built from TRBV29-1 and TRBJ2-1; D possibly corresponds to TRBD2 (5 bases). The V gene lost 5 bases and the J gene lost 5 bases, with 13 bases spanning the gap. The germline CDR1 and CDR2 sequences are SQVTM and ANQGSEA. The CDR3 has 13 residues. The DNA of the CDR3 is TGCAGCGTTTACATCGGAGGAGACAATGAGCAGTTCTTC. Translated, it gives CSVYIGGDNEQFF.

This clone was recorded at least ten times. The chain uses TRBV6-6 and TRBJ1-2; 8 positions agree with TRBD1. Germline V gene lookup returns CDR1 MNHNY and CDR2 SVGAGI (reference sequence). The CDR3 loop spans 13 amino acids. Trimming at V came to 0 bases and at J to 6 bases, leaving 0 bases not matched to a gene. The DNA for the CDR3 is TGTGCCAGCAGTTACTCGGACAGGGATGGCTACACCTTC. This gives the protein CASSYSDRDGYTF.

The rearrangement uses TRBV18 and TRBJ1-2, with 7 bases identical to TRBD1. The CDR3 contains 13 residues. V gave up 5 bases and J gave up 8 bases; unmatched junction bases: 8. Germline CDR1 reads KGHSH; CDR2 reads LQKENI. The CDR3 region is CASSSGQADGYTF. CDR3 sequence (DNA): TGTGCCAGCTCATCCGGACAGGCAGACGGCTACACCTTC.

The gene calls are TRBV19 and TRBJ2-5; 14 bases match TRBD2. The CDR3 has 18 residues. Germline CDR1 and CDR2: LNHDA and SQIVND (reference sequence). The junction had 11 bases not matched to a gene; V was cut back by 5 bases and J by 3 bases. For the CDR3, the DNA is TGTGCCAGTAGTCCCCCAGAGCGGGGACTAGCGGGAGAAGAGACCCAGTACTTC. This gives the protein CASSPPERGLAGEETQYF.

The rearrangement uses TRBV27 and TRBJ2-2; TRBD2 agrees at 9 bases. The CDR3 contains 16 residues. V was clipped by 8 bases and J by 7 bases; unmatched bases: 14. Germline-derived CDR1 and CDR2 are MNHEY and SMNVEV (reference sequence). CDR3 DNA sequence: TGTGCCAGCTCAATCGCGGGGGGGCCGGGGGTCGGGGAGCTGTTTTTT. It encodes CASSIAGGPGVGELFF.

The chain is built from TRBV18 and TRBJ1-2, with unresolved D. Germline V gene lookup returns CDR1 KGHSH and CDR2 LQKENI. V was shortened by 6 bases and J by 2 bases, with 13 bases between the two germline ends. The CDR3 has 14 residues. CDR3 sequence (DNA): TGTGCCAGCTCTCAATCGACTGAGAACTATGGCTACACCTTC. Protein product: CASSQSTENYGYTF.

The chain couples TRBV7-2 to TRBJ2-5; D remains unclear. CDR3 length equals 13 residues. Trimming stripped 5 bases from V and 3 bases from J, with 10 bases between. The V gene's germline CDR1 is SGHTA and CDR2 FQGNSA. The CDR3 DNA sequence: TGTGCCAGCAGCCGTTTAGTCGAAGAGACCCAGTACTTC. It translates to CASSRLVEETQYF.

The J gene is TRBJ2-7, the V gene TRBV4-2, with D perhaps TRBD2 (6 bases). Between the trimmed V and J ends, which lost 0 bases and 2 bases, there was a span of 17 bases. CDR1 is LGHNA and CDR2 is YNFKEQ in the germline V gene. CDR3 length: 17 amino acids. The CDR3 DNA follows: TGTGCCAGCAGCCAAGAAGGAGCGGCGGGGCTAGCCTACGAGCAGTACTTC. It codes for CASSQEGAAGLAYEQYF.

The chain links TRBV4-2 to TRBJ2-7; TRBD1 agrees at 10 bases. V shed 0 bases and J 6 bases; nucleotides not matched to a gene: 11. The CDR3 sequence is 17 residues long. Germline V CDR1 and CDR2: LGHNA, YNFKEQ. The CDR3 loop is CASSQEAGGQGGSEQYF. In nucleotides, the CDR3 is TGTGCCAGCAGCCAAGAGGCAGGAGGACAGGGGGGTAGCGAGCAGTACTTC.

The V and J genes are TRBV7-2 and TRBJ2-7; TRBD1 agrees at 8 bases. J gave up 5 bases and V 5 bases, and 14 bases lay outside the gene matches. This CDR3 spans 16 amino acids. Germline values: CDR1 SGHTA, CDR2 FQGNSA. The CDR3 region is CASSARQGRGGDEQYF. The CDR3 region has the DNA TGTGCCAGCAGCGCACGACAGGGGCGCGGAGGAGACGAGCAGTACTTC.

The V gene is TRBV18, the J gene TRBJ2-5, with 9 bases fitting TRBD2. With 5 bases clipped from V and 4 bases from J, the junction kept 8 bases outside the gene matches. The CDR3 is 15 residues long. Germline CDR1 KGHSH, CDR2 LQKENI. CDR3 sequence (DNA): TGTGCCAGCTCAAGGAGCGGGGGGTTCGGAGAGACCCAGTACTTC. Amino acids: CASSRSGGFGETQYF.

CDR3 loop: CAISDWGLNTEAFF. In nucleotides, the CDR3 is TGTGCCATCAGTGACTGGGGGCTGAACACTGAAGCTTTCTTT. The chain is built from TRBV10-3 and TRBJ1-1; maybe TRBD1 (6 bases). V dropped 3 bases and J dropped 0 bases, with 8 bases sitting between them. Germline V lookup: CDR1 ENHRY, CDR2 SYGVKD. The CDR3 contains 14 residues.

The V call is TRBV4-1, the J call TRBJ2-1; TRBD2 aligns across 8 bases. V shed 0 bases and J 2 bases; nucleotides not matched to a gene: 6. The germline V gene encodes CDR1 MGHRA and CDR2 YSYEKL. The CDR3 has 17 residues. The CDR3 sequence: CASSQDPGGGAYNEQFF. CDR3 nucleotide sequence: TGCGCCAGCAGCCAAGATCCGGGAGGGGGGGCCTACAATGAGCAGTTCTTC.

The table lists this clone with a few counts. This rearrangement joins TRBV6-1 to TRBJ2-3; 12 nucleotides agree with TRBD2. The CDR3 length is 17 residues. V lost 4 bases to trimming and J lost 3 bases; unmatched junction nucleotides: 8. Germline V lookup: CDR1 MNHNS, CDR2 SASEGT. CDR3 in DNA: TGTGCCAGCAGTGGTCTAGCGGGAGGGTGGGGTACAGATACGCAGTATTTT. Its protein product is CASSGLAGGWGTDTQYF.

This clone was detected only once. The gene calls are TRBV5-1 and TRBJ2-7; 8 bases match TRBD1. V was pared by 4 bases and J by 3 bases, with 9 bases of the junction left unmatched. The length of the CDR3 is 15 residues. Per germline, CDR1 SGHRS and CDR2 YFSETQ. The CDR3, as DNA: TGCGCCAGCAGCAAAGGACAGGGTCAGGGCTACGAGCAGTACTTC. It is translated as CASSKGQGQGYEQYF.

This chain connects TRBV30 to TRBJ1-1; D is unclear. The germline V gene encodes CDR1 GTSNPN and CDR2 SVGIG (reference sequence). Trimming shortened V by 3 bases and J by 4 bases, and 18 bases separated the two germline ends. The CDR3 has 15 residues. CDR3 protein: CAWRWGAATVTEAFF. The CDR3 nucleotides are TGTGCCTGGAGGTGGGGAGCTGCCACCGTCACTGAAGCTTTCTTT.

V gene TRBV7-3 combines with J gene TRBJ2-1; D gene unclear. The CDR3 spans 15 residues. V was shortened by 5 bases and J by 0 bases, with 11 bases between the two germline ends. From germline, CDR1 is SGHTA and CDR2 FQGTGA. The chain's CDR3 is CASSVDSSSYNEQFF. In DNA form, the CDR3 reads TGTGCCAGCAGCGTTGACTCGAGCTCCTACAATGAGCAGTTCTTC. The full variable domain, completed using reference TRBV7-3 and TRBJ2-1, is GAGVSQTPSNKVTEKGKYVELRCDPISGHTALYWYRQSLGQGPEFLIYFQGTGAADDSGLPNDRFFAVRPEGSVSTLKIQRTERGDSAVYLCASSVDSSSYNEQFFGPGTRLTVL.